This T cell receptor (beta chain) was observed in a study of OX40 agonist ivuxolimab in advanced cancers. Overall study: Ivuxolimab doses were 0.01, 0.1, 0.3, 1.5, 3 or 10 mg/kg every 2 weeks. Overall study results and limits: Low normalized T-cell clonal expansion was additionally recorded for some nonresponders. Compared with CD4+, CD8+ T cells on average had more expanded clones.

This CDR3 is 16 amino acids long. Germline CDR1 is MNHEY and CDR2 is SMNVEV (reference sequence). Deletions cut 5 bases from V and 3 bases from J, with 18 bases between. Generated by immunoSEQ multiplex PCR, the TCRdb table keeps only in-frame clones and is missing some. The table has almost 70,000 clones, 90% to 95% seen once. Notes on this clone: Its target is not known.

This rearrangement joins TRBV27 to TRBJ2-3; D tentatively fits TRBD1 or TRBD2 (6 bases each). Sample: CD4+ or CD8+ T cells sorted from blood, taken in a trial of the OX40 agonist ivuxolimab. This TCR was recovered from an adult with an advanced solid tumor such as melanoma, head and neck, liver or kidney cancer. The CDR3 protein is CASSPRGLGGTDTQYF. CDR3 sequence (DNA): TGTGCCAGCAGTCCCCGGGGGCTAGGGGGTACAGATACGCAGTATTTT.